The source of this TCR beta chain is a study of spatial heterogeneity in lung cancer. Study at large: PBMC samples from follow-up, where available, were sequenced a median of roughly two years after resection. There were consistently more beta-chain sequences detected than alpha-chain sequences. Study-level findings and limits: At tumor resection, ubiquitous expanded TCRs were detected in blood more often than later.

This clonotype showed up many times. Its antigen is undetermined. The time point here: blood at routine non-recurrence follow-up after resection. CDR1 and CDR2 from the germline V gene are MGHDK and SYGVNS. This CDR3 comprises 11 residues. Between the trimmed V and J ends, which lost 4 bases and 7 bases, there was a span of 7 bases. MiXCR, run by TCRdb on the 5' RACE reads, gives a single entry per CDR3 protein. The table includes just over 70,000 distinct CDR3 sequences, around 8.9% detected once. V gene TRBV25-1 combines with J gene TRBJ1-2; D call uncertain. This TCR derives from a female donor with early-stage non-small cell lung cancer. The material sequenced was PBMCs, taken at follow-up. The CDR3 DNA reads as TGTGCCAGCAGTGGTCGGAGTGGCTACACCTTC. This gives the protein CASSGRSGYTF.